The 22 T cell receptor beta chains given below trace back to one sample, sequenced in a study of Ad26.COV2.S vaccination and SARS-CoV-2 variants (dated by TCRdb to the early 2020s). To prepare the library, the immunoSEQ multiplex PCR assay was applied. TCRdb carries this immuneACCESS record with in-frame sequences only. Its versions omit some clonotypes, under half of them owing to an unresolved V gene in the studies checked, with the rest unexplained. The sample profile shows some 340,000 clones; about 82% of them were found once. In total, the top ten clones hold around 2.2% of the sample. Read against the paper, the sample's treatment or condition label means: about 20 received Ad26.COV2.S at low or high dose, single or two shots; several received placebo; per-sample allocation not given. Repertoires of vaccine and placebo recipients were sequenced from samples taken on day 63 after the first injection.

Source: peripheral blood, taken in a trial of Ad26.COV2.S vaccine versus placebo. These receptors came from a person aged 18-65 years who received the Ad26.COV2.S COVID-19 vaccine or a placebo.

This clone is a singleton in its sample. J is TRBJ1-2 and V is TRBV12-3 or TRBV12-4; D remains ambiguous. CDR3 size: 13 residues. Trimming removed 2 bases at V and 4 bases at J, with 8 bases between. Written as DNA, the CDR3 is TGTGCCAGCAGTTTATGGGAGTTCTATGGCTACACCTTC. Translated: CASSLWEFYGYTF.

The J gene is TRBJ2-5, the V gene TRBV3-1 (or the pseudogene TRBV3-2); D perhaps matches TRBD1 (6 bases). Germline V gene sequence: CDR1 LGHDT, CDR2 YNNKEL (reference sequence). The CDR3 consists of 14 residues. V lost 4 bases and J lost 5, with 14 bases in between. CDR3 loop: CASSPTVRGETQYF. The DNA for the CDR3 is TGTGCCAGCAGCCCGACAGTTAGGGGGGAGACCCAGTACTTC.

CDR3 loop: CSVGHRDPGELFF. In DNA form, the CDR3 reads TGCAGCGTTGGTCACCGGGATCCCGGGGAGCTGTTTTTT. V usage is TRBV29-1 and J usage is TRBJ2-2, with D maybe TRBD2 (5 bases). The CDR3 is made up of 13 amino acids. The germline V gene encodes CDR1 SQVTM and CDR2 ANQGSEA. Trimming pared 4 bases from V and 6 bases from J, leaving 12 bases between.

The rearrangement joins TRBV11-3 to TRBJ2-7, with D possibly being TRBD2 (6 bases). The CDR3 covers 13 residues. V lost 5 bases and J 6 bases, leaving 14 bases between the germline ends. The germline gives CDR1 SGHNT, CDR2 YENEEA. This CDR3 reads CASSPAGRGEQYF. CDR3 nucleotide sequence: TGTGCCAGCAGCCCGGCGGGACGTGGCGAGCAGTACTTC.

The chain combines TRBV5-6 with TRBJ1-1, with 11 positions matching TRBD1. V shed 4 bases and J 4 bases; nucleotides not matched to a gene: 6. The CDR3 consists of 15 residues. Germline V CDR1 and CDR2: SGHDT, YYEEEE. CDR3 sequence: CASSGRTGGFTEAFF. The CDR3 DNA sequence: TGTGCCAGCAGCGGGAGGACAGGGGGCTTCACTGAAGCTTTCTTT.

A single count supports this clone. A read error may produce the germline difference seen at one junction end. The rearrangement links TRBV7-2 to TRBJ1-2; D is possibly TRBD1 (5 bases). The CDR3 has 16 amino acids. From germline, CDR1 is SGHTA and CDR2 FQGNSA. The CDR3 sequence: CASSLVLGTDYNGYTF. DNA for the CDR3: TGTGCCAGCAGTTTAGTCCTCGGGACGGACTATAATGGCTACACCTTC.

The chain combines TRBV7-2 with TRBJ2-5, with D perhaps TRBD1 or TRBD2 (6 bases each). The CDR3 is made up of 16 amino acids. Germline CDR1 reads SGHTA; CDR2 reads FQGNSA. V lost 3 bases and J 4 bases, leaving 18 bases between the germline ends. CDR3 in amino acids: CASSFHLRGAGETQYF. In DNA, the CDR3 is TGTGCCAGCAGCTTCCATCTTAGGGGGGCCGGAGAGACCCAGTACTTC.

The V call is TRBV10-3, the J call TRBJ2-3; D might be TRBD1 (7 bases). V was trimmed by 0 bases and J by 2 bases, leaving 12 bases between them. The CDR3 has 16 amino acids. The germline V gene has CDR1 ENHRY and CDR2 SYGVKD. The CDR3 spells CAISESEGAATDTQYF. The CDR3 DNA follows: TGTGCCATCAGTGAGTCGGAGGGGGCGGCCACAGATACGCAGTATTTT.

The CDR3: CASSPTTGGNTEAFF. CDR3 sequence (DNA): TGCGCCAGCAGCCCGACGACAGGGGGGAACACTGAAGCTTTCTTT. The chain recombines TRBV5-1 with TRBJ1-1; 9 nucleotides agree with TRBD1. With 4 bases clipped from V and 1 base from J, the junction kept 5 bases outside the gene matches. The CDR3 consists of 15 residues. CDR1 and CDR2 from the germline V gene are SGHRS and YFSETQ.

This clone turned up a few times. For the CDR3, the DNA is TGCGCCAGCAGCTTTAGACAGGGGATGAACACTGAAGCTTTCTTT. Its protein is CASSFRQGMNTEAFF. This chain joins TRBV5-1 and TRBJ1-1, with 8 bases that match TRBD1. CDR1 is SGHRS, CDR2 YFSETQ, per germline. This CDR3 region has 15 residues. The junction had 3 bases not matched to a gene; V was cut back by 2 bases and J by 0 bases.

The chain employs TRBV28 and TRBJ2-5, with 9 bases fitting TRBD2. The CDR3 has 17 residues. V was pared by 6 bases and J by 4 bases, with 15 bases of the junction left unmatched. Germline CDR1 is MDHEN and CDR2 is SYDVKM. This CDR3 is CASSPPGGGGATETQYF. The CDR3 coding sequence is TGTGCCAGCAGCCCTCCCGGGGGCGGGGGGGCCACAGAGACCCAGTACTTC.

The J gene is TRBJ1-5, the V gene TRBV7-9; D ambiguous. Germline-derived CDR1 and CDR2 are SEHNR and FQNEAQ (reference sequence). This CDR3 is built from 13 residues. Trimming took 5 bases from V and 6 from J, leaving 11 bases between them. As DNA, the CDR3 is TGTGCCAGCAGCCCTCGCGGTGGTCAGCCCCAGCATTTT. It translates to CASSPRGGQPQHF. The variable domain in full, completed from reference TRBV7-9 and TRBJ1-5, reads DTGVSQNPRHKITKRGQNVTFRCDPISEHNRLYWYRQTLGQGPEFLTYFQNEAQLEKSRLLSDRFSAERPKGSFSTLEIQRTEQGDSAMYLCASSPRGGQPQHFGDGTRLSIL.

DNA of the CDR3: TGTGCCAGCAGCAGACCCGCTCCTAATGAAAAACTGTTTTTT. Its protein product is CASSRPAPNEKLFF. The chain uses TRBV27 and TRBJ1-4; D call uncertain. Trimming took 6 bases from V and 3 from J, leaving 11 bases between them. Germline V gene lookup returns CDR1 MNHEY and CDR2 SMNVEV (reference sequence). CDR3 size: 14 residues.

The V gene is TRBV27, the J gene TRBJ2-7, with TRBD2 matching 12 bases. The CDR3 covers 15 residues. V gave up 4 bases and J gave up 4 bases; unmatched junction bases: 5. The germline CDR1 and CDR2 sequences are MNHEY and SMNVEV (reference sequence). In nucleotides, the CDR3 is TGTGCCAGCAGTTCTCTCGGACTAGCGGGGTACGAGCAGTACTTC. Amino acids: CASSSLGLAGYEQYF.

The rearrangement joins TRBV7-2 to TRBJ1-6; tentatively, D is TRBD1 (5 bases). CDR3 length: 19 residues. In germline, CDR1 is SGHTA, CDR2 FQGNSA. The germline V and J ends were trimmed by 1 base and 10 bases, with 26 bases remaining between them. This chain's CDR3 is CASSLGGGIPPPNGSPLHF. The CDR3 nucleotides read TGTGCCAGCAGCTTAGGGGGGGGAATCCCACCTCCAAACGGATCACCCCTCCACTTT.

The chain has TRBV7-9 and TRBJ1-5; D is ambiguous. Germline CDR1 and CDR2: SEHNR and FQNEAQ (reference sequence). CDR3 length: 15 residues. Trimming stripped 5 bases from V and 1 base from J, with 12 bases between. CDR3 region: CASSIDTTSNQPQHF. The CDR3 DNA reads TGTGCCAGCAGCATTGACACGACCAGCAATCAGCCCCAGCATTTT.

CDR3 sequence reads: CASSLATVRGGHATNEKLFF. In nucleotides, the CDR3 is TGCGCCAGCAGCTTGGCCACCGTGAGGGGCGGACATGCAACTAATGAAAAACTGTTTTTT. The genes are TRBV5-1 and TRBJ1-4, with a tentative D call TRBD1 (5 bases). Deletions cut 0 bases from V and 0 bases from J, with 21 bases between. Germline CDR1 is SGHRS and CDR2 is YFSETQ. The CDR3 sequence is 20 residues long.

This clone was seen once. The chain combines TRBV25-1 with TRBJ2-1; the D is unclear. The CDR3 length is 17 residues. Between the trimmed V and J ends, which lost 1 base and 4 bases, there was a span of 17 bases. Per the germline V gene, CDR1 is MGHDK and CDR2 is SYGVNS. In nucleotides, the CDR3 is TGTGCCAGCAGTGAATCCTACGTGACGGATATTTACAATGAGCAGTTCTTC. Its translation: CASSESYVTDIYNEQFF.

The chain joins TRBV5-1 to TRBJ1-1; unclear D gene. Germline loops: CDR1 SGHRS, CDR2 YFSETQ. V gave up 4 bases and J gave up 8 bases, with 9 bases separating them. The CDR3 runs 11 residues. CDR3 sequence: CASSAQAEAFF. The CDR3 DNA reads TGCGCCAGCAGCGCCCAGGCGGAAGCTTTCTTT.

V and J are TRBV19 and TRBJ1-1, with D possibly TRBD1 on 6 matching bases. The germline V gene has CDR1 LNHDA and CDR2 SQIVND (reference sequence). Trimming took 6 bases from V and 3 from J, leaving 14 bases between them. The CDR3 sequence is 14 residues long. CDR3 nucleotides: TGTGCCAGTAGCGTTACAGGGATATACACTGAAGCTTTCTTT. Translated, it gives CASSVTGIYTEAFF. The entire variable domain, with the rest obtained from reference TRBV19 and TRBJ1-1, is as follows: DGGITQSPKYLFRKEGQNVTLSCEQNLNHDAMYWYRQDPGQGLRLIYYSQIVNDFQKGDIAEGYSVSREKKESFPLTVTSAQKNPTAFYLCASSVTGIYTEAFFGQGTRLTVV.

The CDR3 coding sequence is TGTGCCAGCAGCTGGGGAACTCAGGGGGCCTATGGCTACACCTTC. It is translated as CASSWGTQGAYGYTF. This chain joins TRBV7-2 and TRBJ1-2, with 8 positions matching TRBD1. The length of the CDR3 is 15 residues. V was pared by 4 bases and J by 4 bases, with 8 bases of the junction left unmatched. Germline-derived CDR1 and CDR2 are SGHTA and FQGNSA.

The CDR3 loop is CSASRQLGEKLFF. In nucleotides, the CDR3 is TGCAGTGCTAGTCGGCAGCTGGGGGAAAAACTGTTTTTT. The rearrangement links TRBV20-1 to TRBJ1-4; no definite D call. Germline CDR1 reads DFQATT; CDR2 reads SNEGSKA (reference sequence). Trimming removed 3 bases at V and 8 bases at J, with 13 bases between. The CDR3 is 13 amino acids.